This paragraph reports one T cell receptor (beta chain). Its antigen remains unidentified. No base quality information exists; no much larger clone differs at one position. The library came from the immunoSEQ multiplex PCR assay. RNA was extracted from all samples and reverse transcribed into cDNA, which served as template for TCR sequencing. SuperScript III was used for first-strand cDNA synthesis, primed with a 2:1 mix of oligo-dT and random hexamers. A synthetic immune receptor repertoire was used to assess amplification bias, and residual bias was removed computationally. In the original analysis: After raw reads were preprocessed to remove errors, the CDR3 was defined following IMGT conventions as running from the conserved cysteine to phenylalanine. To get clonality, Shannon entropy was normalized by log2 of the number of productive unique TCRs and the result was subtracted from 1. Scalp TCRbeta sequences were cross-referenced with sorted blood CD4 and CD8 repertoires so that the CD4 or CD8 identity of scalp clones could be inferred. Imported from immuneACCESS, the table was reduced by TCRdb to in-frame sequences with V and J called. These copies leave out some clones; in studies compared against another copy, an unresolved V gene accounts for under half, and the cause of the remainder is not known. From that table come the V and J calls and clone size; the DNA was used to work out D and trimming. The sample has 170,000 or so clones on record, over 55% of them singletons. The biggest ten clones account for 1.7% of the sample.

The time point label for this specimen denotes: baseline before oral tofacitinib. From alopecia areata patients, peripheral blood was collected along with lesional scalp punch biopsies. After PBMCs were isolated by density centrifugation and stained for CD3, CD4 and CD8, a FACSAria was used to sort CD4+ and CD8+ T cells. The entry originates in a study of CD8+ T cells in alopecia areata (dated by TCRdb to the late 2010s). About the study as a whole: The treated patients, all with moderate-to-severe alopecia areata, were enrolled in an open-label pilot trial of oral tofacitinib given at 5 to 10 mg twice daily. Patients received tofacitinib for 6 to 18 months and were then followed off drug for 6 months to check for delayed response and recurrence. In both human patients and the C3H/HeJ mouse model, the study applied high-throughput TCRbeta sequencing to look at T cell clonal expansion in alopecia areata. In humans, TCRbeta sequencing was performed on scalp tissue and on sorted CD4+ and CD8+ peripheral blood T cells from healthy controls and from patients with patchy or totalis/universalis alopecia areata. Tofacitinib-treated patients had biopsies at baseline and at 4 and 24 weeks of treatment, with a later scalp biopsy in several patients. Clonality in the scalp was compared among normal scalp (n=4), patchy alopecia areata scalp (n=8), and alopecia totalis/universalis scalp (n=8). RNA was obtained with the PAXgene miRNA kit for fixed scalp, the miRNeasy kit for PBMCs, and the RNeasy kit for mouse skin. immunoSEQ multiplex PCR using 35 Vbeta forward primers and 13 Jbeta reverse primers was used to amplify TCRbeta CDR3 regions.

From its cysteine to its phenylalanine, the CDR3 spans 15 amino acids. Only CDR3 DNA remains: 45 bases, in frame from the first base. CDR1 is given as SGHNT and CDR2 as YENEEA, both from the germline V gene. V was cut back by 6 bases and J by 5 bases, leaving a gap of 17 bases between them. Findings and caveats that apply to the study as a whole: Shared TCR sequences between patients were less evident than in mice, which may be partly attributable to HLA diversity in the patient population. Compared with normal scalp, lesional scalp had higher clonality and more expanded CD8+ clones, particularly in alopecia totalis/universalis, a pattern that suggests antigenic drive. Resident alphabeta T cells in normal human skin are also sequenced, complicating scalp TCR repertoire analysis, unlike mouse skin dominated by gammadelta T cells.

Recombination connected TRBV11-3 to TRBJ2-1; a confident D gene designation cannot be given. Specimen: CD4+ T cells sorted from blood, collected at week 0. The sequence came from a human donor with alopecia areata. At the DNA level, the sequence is TGTGCCAGCAGTTCGGGCCTACTCCCGAACAATGAGCAGTTCTTC. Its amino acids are CASSSGLLPNNEQFF.